The rows below give T cell receptor beta chains drawn from one sample of a study of shared clonotypes between healthy human individuals. Assay: immunoSEQ multiplex PCR; the TCRdb copy retains only in-frame clones and omits some. The sample lists around 2.5 million clones; roughly 93% were seen once. Source material: naive CD4+ T cells from PBMCs. These receptors were taken from a man younger than 35 in good health. Some clones in this sample may be carry-over from other donors' samples. Each CDR3 is given with its conserved first and last residue. D genes are given only for firm matches. The size entry is marked missing in some rows and otherwise reads once, few, many or a size class.

clone size	V gene	J gene	D gene	CDR3 DNA	CDR3 protein
NA	TRBV2	TRBJ2-7	TRBD2	TGTGCCAGCAGGCTGCAGCGGGGGTACGAGCAGTACTTC	CASRLQRGYEQYF
NA	TRBV29-1	TRBJ1-3	NA	TGCAGCGCCCAGTCTTCTGGAAACACCATATATTTT	CSAQSSGNTIYF
NA	TRBV19	TRBJ2-5	NA	TGTGCCAGTAGCCTCGATCTTGGGAGGTCCCAGTACTTC	CASSLDLGRSQYF
NA	TRBV29-1	TRBJ1-1	NA	TGCAGCGTTTCGGGCAGATTGAACACTGAAGCTTTCTTT	CSVSGRLNTEAFF
NA	TRBV7-8	TRBJ2-6	NA	TGTGCCAGCAGCTTCCCTCCAGACTGGGCCTCTGGGGCCAACGTCCTGACTTTC	CASSFPPDWASGANVLTF
NA	TRBV18	TRBJ2-2	NA	TGTGCCAGCTCACCATTTCAGGGAACCGGGGAGCTGTTTTTT	CASSPFQGTGELFF
NA	TRBV28	TRBJ2-5	NA	TGTGCCAGCAGCAACGACAGACAAGAGACCCAGTACTTC	CASSNDRQETQYF
NA	TRBV14	TRBJ2-5	NA	TGTGCCAGCAGCCAAGTTGAGACCCAGTACTTC	CASSQVETQYF
once	TRBV15	TRBJ2-2	NA	TGTGCCACCAGCAGAGATCAGGGGAGGGTCGCCGGGGAGCTGTTTTTT	CATSRDQGRVAGELFF
NA	TRBV30	TRBJ2-1	TRBD2	TGTGCCTGGAGTTGGCGGGAGGGAAACAATGAGCAGTTCTTC	CAWSWREGNNEQFF
NA	TRBV28	TRBJ2-3	NA	TGTGCCAGCCGACAAAGCACAGATACGCAGTATTTT	CASRQSTDTQYF
NA	TRBV5-6	TRBJ1-1	TRBD1	TGTGCCAGCAGCTGGGACAGGGGGAACACTGAAGCTTTCTTT	CASSWDRGNTEAFF
NA	TRBV2	TRBJ1-2	NA	TGTGCCAGCTGGGTTAGGCTCCGCGGGGCTGGCTACACCTTC	CASWVRLRGAGYTF
NA	TRBV15	TRBJ1-5	NA	TGTGCCACCACCAATGCAGGGACTCCCCAGCATTTT	CATTNAGTPQHF
NA	TRBV7-2	TRBJ2-3	TRBD2	TGTGCCAGCGGGGGGAGCGGGAGGGCCGCAGATACGCAGTATTTT	CASGGSGRAADTQYF
NA	TRBV11-2	TRBJ1-3	TRBD1	TGTGCCAGCAGCTCCCGACAGGGGGCTGGAAACACCATATATTTT	CASSSRQGAGNTIYF
NA	TRBV6-1	TRBJ2-7	NA	TGTGCCAGCAGTGAAAGGATACCAAGGGTGGAGCAGTACTTC	CASSERIPRVEQYF
NA	TRBV28	TRBJ2-7	NA	TGTGCCAGCAGTTCCCTTCTCAGGGAAAGCTCCTACGAGCAGTACTTC	CASSSLLRESSYEQYF
NA	TRBV12-5	TRBJ2-7	TRBD1	TGTGCTAGTGGCTTAAACCCGGGACAGGGATTGATCGGTGAGCAGTACTTC	CASGLNPGQGLIGEQYF
NA	TRBV4-3	TRBJ2-1	NA	TGCGCCAGCAGCCCCGGGAGCGGATACAATGAGCAGTTCTTC	CASSPGSGYNEQFF
NA	TRBV5-4	TRBJ2-6	NA	TGTGCCAGCAGCCAAGCCGGTCCCGGGACGGGTTCTGGGGCCAACGTCCTGACTTTC	CASSQAGPGTGSGANVLTF
NA	TRBV28	TRBJ2-7	NA	TGTGCCAGCAGGGCGGGACGGGACTACGAGCAGTACTTC	CASRAGRDYEQYF
NA	TRBV4-1	TRBJ2-3	NA	TGCGCCAGCAGCCAAGAAAGGGTGACAGATACGCAGTATTTT	CASSQERVTDTQYF
NA	TRBV29-1	TRBJ2-3	TRBD2	TGCAGCGTTGTTCTAGCGGGAGCCAGCACAGATACGCAGTATTTT	CSVVLAGASTDTQYF
NA	TRBV10-3	TRBJ2-3	NA	TGTGCCATCAGTCCGTGGGCAGGGCAAGAATCAGATACGCAGTATTTT	CAISPWAGQESDTQYF
NA	TRBV6-1	TRBJ1-5	NA	TGTGCCAGCAGTCTGACAGACGATCAGCCCCAGCATTTT	CASSLTDDQPQHF
few	TRBV5-1	TRBJ2-5	NA	TGCGCCAGCAGCTTGGAGCCAGGGTACCAAGAGACCCAGTACTTC	CASSLEPGYQETQYF
NA	TRBV11-2	TRBJ2-7	NA	TGTGCCAGCAGCCCCCGGGACGAGCAGTACTTC	CASSPRDEQYF
NA	TRBV5-6	TRBJ1-1	NA	TGTGCCAGCAGCCCCGGGGAAGTTTTGAGCACTGAAGCTTTCTTT	CASSPGEVLSTEAFF
once	TRBV6-6	TRBJ2-7	NA	TGTGCCAGCAGAAGAGTACGCGCCTCCTACGAGCAGTACTTC	CASRRVRASYEQYF
NA	TRBV21-1	TRBJ2-5	NA	TGTGCCAGCAGGCGGGACAGTACCTTCCAAGAGACCCAGTACTTC	CASRRDSTFQETQYF
NA	TRBV4-3	TRBJ2-1	TRBD2	TGCGCCAGCAGCCACCAACTAGCGGACTCCTACAATGAGCAGTTCTTC	CASSHQLADSYNEQFF
NA	TRBV5-5	TRBJ2-5	NA	TGTGCCAGCAGCTTGGGCAGCACAGGGACGGAGACCCAGTACTTC	CASSLGSTGTETQYF
NA	TRBV18	TRBJ2-3	TRBD1	TGTGCCAGCTCACCGGCGGAATGGGGGACAGGGGGTGCAGATACGCAGTATTTT	CASSPAEWGTGGADTQYF
NA	TRBV2	TRBJ1-2	NA	TGTGCCAGCAGTGAGGGGGTGAACTATGGCTACACCTTC	CASSEGVNYGYTF
NA	TRBV5-1	TRBJ2-7	NA	TGCGCCAGCAGCCCCACCCCGGGAGTGGACTACGAGCAGTACTTC	CASSPTPGVDYEQYF
few	TRBV5-4	TRBJ1-1	NA	TGTGCCAGCAGCTTGTGGGGACTCGGCTGGACTGAAGCTTTCTTT	CASSLWGLGWTEAFF
NA	TRBV2	TRBJ2-5	NA	TGTGCCAGCAGTGTCAGGGGCATCCAAGAGACCCAGTACTTC	CASSVRGIQETQYF
NA	TRBV19	TRBJ2-3	TRBD1	TGTGCCAGTAGTATAGCTGGAGACAGGGGGCGCGCAGATACGCAGTATTTT	CASSIAGDRGRADTQYF
NA	TRBV7-2	TRBJ2-7	NA	TGTGCCAGCAGCCCCGGGGGCAGGTACGAGCAGTACTTC	CASSPGGRYEQYF
NA	TRBV29-1	TRBJ2-7	NA	TGCAGCGTTAGACCGGACAGTCTCTCCTACGAGCAGTACTTC	CSVRPDSLSYEQYF
NA	TRBV4-1	TRBJ2-5	NA	TGCGCCAGCAGCCAAGCCCCGGGAGCGCGAGAGACCCAGTACTTC	CASSQAPGARETQYF
NA	TRBV2	TRBJ1-3	NA	TGTGCCAGCAGCCCAACGCGGAGCTCTGGAAACACCATATATTTT	CASSPTRSSGNTIYF
NA	TRBV28	TRBJ1-5	TRBD1	TGTGCCAGCAGTAAAGGGGGCTGGAATCAGCCCCAGCATTTT	CASSKGGWNQPQHF
NA	TRBV9	TRBJ1-4	NA	TGTGCCAGCAGCGTAGGTCTGGGACAAAAACTGTTTTTT	CASSVGLGQKLFF
NA	TRBV7-9	TRBJ1-1	TRBD1	TGTGCCAGCAACCACGCCGGGACAGGGGCCCGAACGGCTGAAGCTTTCTTT	CASNHAGTGARTAEAFF
NA	TRBV7-2	TRBJ1-4	NA	TGTGCCAGCAGCTATATGGGGGGAGATGAAAAACTGTTTTTT	CASSYMGGDEKLFF
NA	TRBV5-6	TRBJ2-5	NA	TGTGCCAGCAGCCACTCGGGCAACGCGCAAGAGACCCAGTACTTC	CASSHSGNAQETQYF
NA	TRBV9	TRBJ2-7	NA	TGTGCCAGCAGTGGGCCGGTAGGGGAGCAGTACTTC	CASSGPVGEQYF
NA	TRBV2	TRBJ2-7	NA	TGTGCCAGCAGTGCGACTGGGGTGGGCGAGCAGTACTTC	CASSATGVGEQYF
NA	TRBV28	TRBJ1-5	NA	TGTGCCACCAGCCGGACTAGCAATCAGCCCCAGCATTTT	CATSRTSNQPQHF
NA	TRBV11-2	TRBJ1-6	NA	TGTGCCAGCAGCTCCCTAATTAGGAATTCACCCCTCCACTTT	CASSSLIRNSPLHF
NA	TRBV4-2	TRBJ2-1	TRBD2	TGTGCCAGCAGCCAGCCGATGAGGACTAGTCTCGGTCAGCAGTTCTTC	CASSQPMRTSLGQQFF
NA	TRBV5-8	TRBJ1-5	NA	TGTGCCAGCAGCTTGAAAGACCGGGGGAATCAGCCCCAGCATTTT	CASSLKDRGNQPQHF
NA	TRBV6-6	TRBJ2-7	NA	TGTGCCAGCTCGTTATTGGGACGGAACTCCTACGAGCAGTACTTC	CASSLLGRNSYEQYF
NA	TRBV2	TRBJ1-2	TRBD1	TGTGCCAGCAGTAGGGACAGGGGATTGAGCTACACCTTC	CASSRDRGLSYTF
NA	TRBV4-3	TRBJ1-3	NA	TGCGCCAGCAGCCAATCCACGGGGGGACCAGACTCTGGAAACACCATATATTTT	CASSQSTGGPDSGNTIYF
NA	TRBV7-3	TRBJ1-1	NA	TGTGCCAGCAGCTTATCCCTTGCGCCTCGGACAGAAGCTTTCTTT	CASSLSLAPRTEAFF
NA	TRBV15	TRBJ2-1	TRBD1	TGTGCCACCAGCAGGTACAGGGGGTTAAGAAATGAGCAGTTCTTC	CATSRYRGLRNEQFF